These 28 T cell receptor beta chains originate from one sample sequenced in a study of T cell responses to AZD1222 COVID-19 vaccine. The repertoire was sequenced with immunoSEQ multiplex PCR; TCRdb's copy has only in-frame clones and lacks some. The data show 73,000 or so clones, with about 91% seen just once and approximately 19% held by the top ten. Here the sequenced sample was peripheral blood, taken on day 0 of AZD1222 vaccination. The receptor source for this set is an adult in good health.

The rearrangement uses TRBV5-1 and TRBJ1-3; perhaps TRBD1 as D (6 bases). V lost 3 bases, J lost 3 bases, and 13 bases lay in between. CDR1 and CDR2 (germline): SGHRS, YFSETQ. This CDR3 has 15 amino acids. Written as DNA, the CDR3 is TGCGCCAGCAGCTCCCCGACAGGACTTGGAAACACCATATATTTT. Its protein is CASSSPTGLGNTIYF.

The chain employs TRBV9 and TRBJ2-2; D not certain. V gave up 3 bases and J gave up 6 bases, with 9 bases separating them. Germline V gene lookup returns CDR1 SGDLS and CDR2 YYNGEE. The CDR3 totals 13 residues. This CDR3 reads CASSAGVAGELFF. The CDR3 DNA sequence: TGTGCCAGCAGCGCCGGAGTGGCCGGGGAGCTGTTTTTT. Full variable domain (outside the CDR3, taken from reference TRBV9 and TRBJ2-2): DSGVTQTPKHLITATGQRVTLRCSPRSGDLSVYWYQQSLDQGLQFLIQYYNGEERAKGNILERFSAQQFPDLHSELNLSSLELGDSALYFCASSAGVAGELFFGEGSRLTVL.

The genes are TRBV5-1 and TRBJ1-4; 7 bases are shared with TRBD1. From germline, CDR1 is SGHRS and CDR2 YFSETQ. V dropped 0 bases and J dropped 10; count of bases not matched to a gene: 9. This CDR3 is built from 15 residues. The CDR3 loop is CASSLARQGAGKLFF. The DNA for the CDR3 is TGCGCCAGCAGCTTGGCGAGACAGGGCGCTGGAAAACTGTTTTTT.

The CDR3 DNA sequence: TGTGCCAGCAGCTTGCGGCGGGACCCCTACAATGAGCAGTTCTTC. Translation: CASSLRRDPYNEQFF. The gene calls are TRBV5-8 and TRBJ2-1; D may be TRBD2 (6 bases). The germline V and J ends were trimmed by 1 base and 2 bases, with 10 bases remaining between them. Germline V lookup: CDR1 SGHTS, CDR2 YDEGEE. The CDR3 runs to 15 residues.

This clone was observed a few times. The chain links TRBV4-3 to TRBJ1-6; D is undetermined. This CDR3 has 15 amino acids. The germline V gene encodes CDR1 LGHNA and CDR2 YSLEER. The V end was cut by 1 base, the J end by 7 bases, with 11 bases between. The CDR3 here is CASSQVLGVNSPLHF. CDR3 nucleotide sequence: TGCGCCAGCAGCCAAGTTCTCGGGGTCAATTCACCCCTCCACTTT.

This clone was observed a single time. The chain recombines TRBV11-1 with TRBJ2-7; D may correspond to TRBD1 or TRBD2 (6 bases each). Germline V lookup: CDR1 SGHAT, CDR2 FQDESV (reference sequence). This CDR3 comprises 16 residues. The V and J ends lost 6 bases and 2 bases respectively, with 20 bases between them. DNA for the CDR3: TGTGCCAGCAGTTTTAGCCGCAGGGGAGGCGCCTACGAGCAGTACTTC. It codes for CASSFSRRGGAYEQYF.

The V gene is TRBV30, the J gene TRBJ2-5, with D perhaps TRBD2 (7 bases). This CDR3 has 15 amino acids. Germline CDR1 GTSNPN, CDR2 SVGIG (reference sequence). Trimming shortened V by 0 bases and J by 1 base, and 12 bases separated the two germline ends. Written as DNA, the CDR3 is TGTGCCTGGAGTGTGGGGGGGGGCAGCCAAGAGACCCAGTACTTC. It specifies CAWSVGGGSQETQYF.

The chain couples TRBV7-8 to TRBJ1-1; D is perhaps TRBD1 (5 bases). CDR1 and CDR2 (germline): SGHVS, FQNEAQ. V gave up 1 base and J gave up 6 bases, with 9 bases separating them. The CDR3 covers 13 residues. CDR3 sequence reads: CASSLGGAAEAFF. CDR3 coding DNA: TGTGCCAGCAGCTTAGGGGGCGCGGCTGAAGCTTTCTTT.

This rearrangement joins TRBV4-3 to TRBJ2-2; 9 bases are a match to TRBD2. In germline, CDR1 is LGHNA, CDR2 YSLEER. The CDR3 extends over 17 amino acids. V trimming: 0 bases; J trimming: 4 bases; junction bases outside the gene matches: 6. This chain's CDR3 is CASSQDPGGGATGELFF. CDR3 sequence (DNA): TGCGCCAGCAGCCAAGATCCGGGCGGGGGGGCCACCGGGGAGCTGTTTTTT.

This sequence joins TRBV6-6 and TRBJ2-2; D gene ambiguous. The CDR3 runs 14 residues. Per the germline V gene, CDR1 is MNHNY and CDR2 is SVGAGI (reference sequence). Between the trimmed V and J ends, which lost 4 bases and 0 bases, there was a span of 6 bases. CDR3 DNA sequence: TGTGCCAGCAGTTCAGCGTCGAACACCGGGGAGCTGTTTTTT. Encoded protein: CASSSASNTGELFF.

This chain links TRBV6-2 or TRBV6-3 with TRBJ2-7, with 8 bases that match TRBD2. V lost 6 bases, J lost 2 bases, and 9 bases stayed unmatched. The CDR3 has 15 amino acids. Germline loops: CDR1 MNHEY, CDR2 SVGEGT. The DNA of the CDR3 is TGTGCCAGCAGCGACCTGGGGCGGGGGGCCTACGAGCAGTACTTC. This codes for CASSDLGRGAYEQYF.

The DNA for the CDR3 is TGTGCCAGCAGCTTTCGGGCGAACACCGGGGAGCTGTTTTTT. This encodes CASSFRANTGELFF. The chain employs TRBV5-8 and TRBJ2-2; D gene uncertain. CDR3 length equals 14 residues. Germline CDR1 reads SGHTS; CDR2 reads YDEGEE. V lost 2 bases to trimming and J lost 0 bases, with 5 bases between them.

The chain couples TRBV12-3 or TRBV12-4 to TRBJ1-2; 8 nucleotides match TRBD1. This CDR3 contains 13 residues. Trimming at V came to 5 bases and at J to 8 bases, leaving 7 bases not matched to a gene. The DNA for the CDR3 is TGTGCCAGCAGTGAGCAGGGGGCGCGGGGCTACACCTTC. Protein sequence: CASSEQGARGYTF.

CDR3 sequence reads: CATSDPGRAEQYF. The DNA for the CDR3 is TGTGCCACCAGTGACCCCGGGCGGGCTGAGCAGTACTTC. The chain links TRBV24-1 to TRBJ2-7; tentative D call: TRBD2 (5 bases). The CDR3 sequence is 13 residues long. With 4 bases removed from V and 7 bases from J, the gap between germline ends came to 13 bases. Germline V gene sequence: CDR1 KGHDR, CDR2 SFDVKD.

The chain is built from TRBV9 and TRBJ2-1; possible D gene TRBD1, 5 bases. Trimming took off 0 bases at V and 7 bases at J, with 11 bases between the two ends. The CDR3 covers 14 residues. Germline V gene data show CDR1 as SGDLS and CDR2 as YYNGEE. The chain's CDR3 is CASSVGGGRNEQFF. The CDR3 DNA reads TGTGCCAGCAGCGTAGGGGGCGGTCGAAATGAGCAGTTCTTC.

The rearrangement joins TRBV28 to TRBJ1-1; 8 bases agree with TRBD1. CDR1 MDHEN and CDR2 SYDVKM come from the germline V gene. The J segment lost 6 bases and the V segment lost 8 bases, leaving 8 bases of the junction unmatched. CDR3 size: 13 residues. CDR3 nucleotide sequence: TGTGCCAGCCGTCCGCTGGGACAGGCTGAAGCTTTCTTT. It encodes CASRPLGQAEAFF. The full variable domain, rest sourced from reference TRBV28 and TRBJ1-1, is DVKVTQSSRYLVKRTGEKVFLECVQDMDHENMFWYRQDPGLGLRLIYFSYDVKMKEKGDIPEGYSVSREKKERFSLILESASTNQTSMYLCASRPLGQAEAFFGQGTRLTVV.

This rearrangement joins TRBV7-8 to TRBJ2-1, with D unresolved. From germline, CDR1 is SGHVS and CDR2 FQNEAQ. Between the trimmed V and J ends, which lost 5 bases and 1 base, there was a span of 18 bases. The CDR3 totals 17 residues. The CDR3 nucleotides read TGTGCCAGCAGCGGGTCGCTTCACTTGCCTTCCTACAATGAGCAGTTCTTC. It yields the protein CASSGSLHLPSYNEQFF.

The J gene is TRBJ2-1, the V gene TRBV19; 13 bases line up with TRBD2. The length of the CDR3 is 16 residues. The trim removed 4 bases at V and 8 bases at J, leaving 8 bases unmatched. The germline CDR1 and CDR2 sequences are LNHDA and SQIVND (reference sequence). CDR3 nucleotides: TGTGCCAGTAGTACCGCGACTAGCGGGAGGAGGGATGAGCAGTTCTTC. This gives the protein CASSTATSGRRDEQFF.

The chain uses TRBV7-3 and TRBJ2-1; the match to TRBD2 covers 8 bases. The germline V gene encodes CDR1 SGHTA and CDR2 FQGTGA. Losses at the gene ends were 4 bases for V and 6 bases for J; bases not matched to a gene: 14. This CDR3 has 17 amino acids. The CDR3 loop reads CASSSVQGLGFTNEQFF. As DNA, the CDR3 is TGTGCCAGCAGCTCCGTGCAGGGACTAGGTTTTACCAATGAGCAGTTCTTC.

V usage is TRBV6-2 or TRBV6-3 and J usage is TRBJ2-5, with 10 bases that match TRBD1. Germline V lookup: CDR1 MNHEY, CDR2 SVGEGT. The ends lost 6 bases at V and 5 bases at J; junction bases unmatched: 6. The CDR3 consists of 14 residues. The CDR3 DNA reads TGTGCCAGCAGCGACGGACAGGGGGAGGAGACCCAGTACTTC. Its protein is CASSDGQGEETQYF.

Only one count was recorded for this clone. The rearrangement uses TRBV24-1 and TRBJ2-5, with D perhaps being TRBD1 or TRBD2 (5 bases each). Germline CDR1 KGHDR, CDR2 SFDVKD. This CDR3 has 18 amino acids. The V gene lost 0 bases and the J gene lost 1 base, with 17 bases spanning the gap. CDR3 sequence: CATSDLPSLDGAQETQYF. The DNA for the CDR3 is TGTGCCACCAGTGATTTGCCATCCCTGGACGGGGCCCAAGAGACCCAGTACTTC.

The CDR3 DNA follows: TGCGCCAGCAGCCCCCCTAACTACGAGCAGTACTTC. Encoded protein: CASSPPNYEQYF. This chain uses TRBV4-1 with TRBJ2-7; unclear D gene. The CDR3 runs 12 residues. The V gene's germline CDR1 is MGHRA and CDR2 YSYEKL. V lost 4 bases and J 3 bases, leaving 7 bases between the germline ends.

This rearrangement joins TRBV6-1 to TRBJ2-7; either TRBD1 or TRBD2 may fit D (5 bases each). The CDR3 runs to 16 residues. Germline assignment: CDR1 MNHNS and CDR2 SASEGT. V lost 4 bases, J lost 0 bases, and 16 bases lay in between. The CDR3 reads CASSALPGQGSYEQYF. Written as DNA, the CDR3 is TGTGCCAGCAGTGCCCTCCCGGGGCAGGGCTCCTACGAGCAGTACTTC.

The rearrangement uses TRBV7-2 and TRBJ2-1; 7 positions match TRBD2. Trimming cost V 6 bases and J 2 bases; bases outside gene matches: 7. Germline CDR1 SGHTA, CDR2 FQGNSA. The CDR3 is 15 residues long. This CDR3 reads CASRRGGGTYNEQFF. Written as DNA, the CDR3 is TGTGCCAGCAGACGTGGGGGGGGTACCTACAATGAGCAGTTCTTC.

This clone was observed once. The rearrangement uses TRBV6-5 and TRBJ2-1, with 8 bases lining up with TRBD1. The trim removed 7 bases at V and 4 bases at J, leaving 6 bases unmatched. The germline V gene has CDR1 MNHEY and CDR2 SVGAGI. This CDR3 region has 14 residues. The CDR3 here is CASKTGTGYNEQFF. As DNA, the CDR3 is TGTGCCAGCAAGACCGGGACAGGTTACAATGAGCAGTTCTTC.

CDR3 residues: CASSLSGRTYGYTF. In DNA form, the CDR3 reads TGTGCCAGCAGTTTATCAGGGCGAACTTACGGCTACACCTTC. This chain uses TRBV28 with TRBJ1-2, with D tentatively TRBD1 (5 bases). Germline CDR1 and CDR2: MDHEN and SYDVKM. The ends were cut back, 1 base at V and 8 bases at J, with 14 bases in the middle. This CDR3 is 14 amino acids long.

The chain combines TRBV20-1 with TRBJ1-2; unclear D gene. Trimming removed 3 bases at V and 8 bases at J, with 19 bases between. CDR1 DFQATT and CDR2 SNEGSKA come from the germline V gene (reference sequence). The CDR3 loop spans 14 amino acids. CDR3 DNA sequence: TGCAGTGCTAGTAAGGAGTCCCAGGCCCTGGGCTACACCTTC. Translating gives CSASKESQALGYTF.

This chain links TRBV7-8 with TRBJ2-7, with TRBD1 identical over 7 bases. CDR3 length: 16 amino acids. Germline CDR1 is SGHVS and CDR2 is FQNEAQ. The V segment lost 5 bases and the J segment 2 bases; nucleotides outside the gene matches: 12. CDR3 DNA: TGTGCCAGCAGCCGGATGGACAGGACCGGGACCTACGAGCAGTACTTC. Its protein product is CASSRMDRTGTYEQYF.